The present T cell receptor beta chain was sequenced within a study of sequential checkpoint blockade in melanoma. On the study more broadly: Randomization was 1:1 between first-line nivolumab→ipilimumab and ipilimumab→nivolumab. Each arm's sequence ended with maintenance nivolumab.

Treatment indicated: randomized to nivolumab then ipilimumab (arm A) or the reverse (arm B). From thawed PBMCs, live CD3+CD8+ cells negative for CD19 and CD56 were sorted. The germline V gene has CDR1 SGHRS and CDR2 YFSETQ. V was trimmed by 4 bases and J by 4 bases, leaving 14 bases between them. CDR3 length: 14 residues. This table comes from immunoSEQ multiplex PCR, and its TCRdb copy is limited to in-frame clones, with some not included. This repertoire shows about 40,000 clones, approximately 90% found once; its top ten account for 12%. The input for sequencing was CD8+ T cells sorted from blood (inferred from file names), taken from a patient given nivolumab and ipilimumab in sequence. The rearrangement joins TRBV5-1 to TRBJ1-1; possibly TRBD1 for D (6 bases). This receptor was taken from a human donor with melanoma. CDR3 loop: CASSPWGGGTEAFF. DNA for the CDR3: TGCGCCAGCAGCCCCTGGGGAGGGGGCACTGAAGCTTTCTTT. Full variable domain (missing parts from reference TRBV5-1 and TRBJ1-1): KAGVTQTPRYLIKTRGQQVTLSCSPISGHRSVSWYQQTPGQGLQFLFEYFSETQRNKGNFPGRFSGRQFSNSRSEMNVSTLELGDSALYLCASSPWGGGTEAFFGQGTRLTVV.